These 12 T cell receptor beta chains were sequenced from one sample in a study of regulatory T cells in long-lasting Graves disease. Assembly of TCR beta libraries relied on iRepertoire HTBI primers together with Arm-PCR of CDR3 regions. TCRdb re-derived calls from the multiplex PCR reads in MiXCR, one entry per CDR3 protein. The sample holds about 470,000 distinct CDR3 sequences; less than 25% are singletons and the top ten take less than 9%. Time point described: persistent/refractory GD, antithyroid drugs over 5 years with positive TRAb. Making the TCR library involved RNA that had been extracted from PBMCs. This specimen was peripheral blood mononuclear cells (PBMCs), taken when the disease was refractory, from a patient treated with antithyroid drugs. The receptors here all came from a female donor with Graves disease.

Regarding this clonotype: A read error is possible here, since a much larger clone lies one base away. The chain carries TRBV29-1 and TRBJ1-2; D gene ambiguous. CDR3 length: 15 amino acids. Trimming pared 7 bases from V and 8 bases from J, leaving 26 bases between. Germline V gives CDR1 SQVTM, CDR2 ANQGSEA. CDR3 in DNA: TGCAGCGCTGATGAGGGCCACAGAGGCCCTAACGGCTACACCTTC. Translating it yields CSADEGHRGPNGYTF.

Many counts were recorded for this clonotype. The rearrangement joins TRBV12-3 or TRBV12-4 to TRBJ2-7; 10 bases line up with TRBD1. V gave up 6 bases and J gave up 2 bases; unmatched junction bases: 10. The CDR3 is 16 residues long. Here the CDR3 DNA reads TGTGCCAGCAGGTCGGGACAGGGGCAAAAACCCTACGAGCAGTACTTC. Amino acid sequence: CASRSGQGQKPYEQYF.

The chain joins TRBV11-2 to TRBJ2-1, with D perhaps TRBD1 (6 bases). This CDR3 spans 14 amino acids. CDR1 and CDR2 (germline): SGHAT, FQNNGV. CDR3: CSSYRDNFYNEQFF. The CDR3 bases are TGTAGCAGCTACCGGGACAACTTTTACAATGAGCAGTTCTTC.

This clonotype occurred a few times. V is TRBV20-1 and J is TRBJ2-5; the D gene is possibly TRBD1 (7 bases). Trimming stripped 4 bases from V and 5 bases from J, with 14 bases between. CDR3 length equals 13 residues. The V gene's germline CDR1 is DFQATT and CDR2 SNEGSKA (reference sequence). CDR3 protein: CSAIIAGGETQYF. For the CDR3, the DNA is TGCAGTGCTATAATCGCAGGGGGGGAGACCCAGTACTTC.

This clonotype was detected only a few times. The chain uses TRBV12-3 or TRBV12-4 and TRBJ2-5, with TRBD2 as a possible D gene (6 bases). The V and J ends lost 5 bases and 5 bases respectively, with 18 bases between them. CDR3 length: 15 residues. As DNA, the CDR3 is TGTGCCAGCAGTGAAGGAGGGGCCGCAGGGGAGACCCAGTACTTC. Translation gives CASSEGGAAGETQYF.

In its sample, this clonotype was seen many times. The V call is TRBV20-1, the J call TRBJ1-5, with a weak D call TRBD1 (6 bases). The CDR3 has 13 residues. The V gene's germline CDR1 is DFQATT and CDR2 SNEGSKA (reference sequence). Deletions cut 5 bases from V and 3 bases from J, with 11 bases between. The CDR3 protein is CSAAGQNNQPQHF. As DNA, the CDR3 is TGCAGTGCTGCAGGACAGAACAATCAGCCCCAGCATTTT.

This chain links TRBV27 with TRBJ1-5; 12 bases map to TRBD1. With V trimmed by 0 bases and J by 5 bases, 5 bases remained unmatched. CDR1 is MNHEY, CDR2 SMNVEV, per germline (reference sequence). This CDR3 is built from 17 residues. The CDR3 DNA sequence: TGTGCCAGCAGTTTATCGTTAGGGACAGGGGGCGATCAGCCCCAGCATTTT. Translating gives CASSLSLGTGGDQPQHF.

This chain uses TRBV6-2 or TRBV6-3 with TRBJ2-7, with 9 bases fitting TRBD1. The germline CDR1 and CDR2 sequences are MNHEY and SVGEGT. The CDR3 is 16 amino acids. The trim removed 3 bases at V and 0 bases at J, leaving 6 bases unmatched. CDR3 residues: CASSYTQGASSYEQYF. The DNA of the CDR3 is TGTGCCAGCAGTTATACACAGGGGGCCAGCTCCTACGAGCAGTACTTC.

The genes are TRBV5-8 and TRBJ1-5, with D possibly being TRBD1 (6 bases). Germline lookup yields CDR1 SGHTS and CDR2 YDEGEE. This CDR3 spans 15 amino acids. V was clipped by 4 bases and J by 5 bases, with 16 bases between them. CDR3 in amino acids: CASSTGTRGDQPQHF. In DNA form, the CDR3 reads TGTGCCAGCAGCACCGGGACCAGGGGAGATCAGCCCCAGCATTTT.

This clonotype was seen a handful of times. V usage is TRBV7-2 and J usage is TRBJ1-2; D perhaps matches TRBD1 (5 bases). CDR3 length: 12 residues. Germline-derived CDR1 and CDR2 are SGHTA and FQGNSA. The ends were cut back, 4 bases at V and 7 bases at J, with 10 bases in the middle. CDR3 amino acids: CASSSGTAGYTF. The CDR3 nucleotides are TGTGCCAGCAGCTCTGGGACGGCTGGCTACACCTTC.

This clonotype was counted a few times. This chain links TRBV7-9 with TRBJ2-7; 7 bases agree with TRBD1. This CDR3 has 14 residues. Germline assignment: CDR1 SEHNR and CDR2 FQNEAQ (reference sequence). Trimming at V came to 4 bases and at J to 6 bases, leaving 9 bases not matched to a gene. The CDR3, as DNA: TGTGCCAGCAGCTCATACAGGGGAACGGGCGAGCAGTACTTC. It encodes CASSSYRGTGEQYF.

V usage is TRBV7-2 and J usage is TRBJ2-7; D is unclear. The germline V gene has CDR1 SGHTA and CDR2 FQGNSA. This CDR3 contains 15 residues. V lost 4 bases and J 2 bases, leaving 15 bases between the germline ends. CDR3 amino acids: CASSSGLLKPYEQYF. Here the CDR3 DNA reads TGTGCCAGCAGCTCGGGCCTTCTTAAGCCCTACGAGCAGTACTTC.